This is a list of T cell receptor beta chains from one sample in a study of T cell responses to AZD1222 COVID-19 vaccine. Some clones are missing from TCRdb's copy, which holds only in-frame ones; the method was immunoSEQ multiplex PCR. In the table there are about 99,000 clones, over 85% of which are singletons. Specimen: peripheral blood, collected on day 0 of AZD1222 vaccination. The origin of the receptors is an adult in good health. CDR3s include the opening cysteine and the closing phenylalanine or tryptophan. Fields, in order: J gene, V gene, D gene, CDR3 DNA, CDR3 protein. The D gene is left open where the match is weak.

j_call: TRBJ1-5; v_call: TRBV2; d_call: TRBD1; cdr3_nt: TGTGCCAGCAGTGAAGCGCTTCATGGGGGACAGGGTCAACATTTT; cdr3_aa: CASSEALHGGQGQHF
j_call: TRBJ2-7; v_call: TRBV6-5; d_call: .; cdr3_nt: TGTGCCAGCACTATCAGGGGGGGATCCTACGAGCAGTACTTC; cdr3_aa: CASTIRGGSYEQYF
j_call: TRBJ2-1; v_call: TRBV24-1; d_call: TRBD1; cdr3_nt: TGTGCCACCAGTCGGACAGGGTTCGAGCAGTTCTTC; cdr3_aa: CATSRTGFEQFF
j_call: TRBJ2-7; v_call: TRBV10-2; d_call: .; cdr3_nt: TGCGCCAGCAGTGAAGGGCGCCCCCGCTTCAACTACGAGCAGTACTTC; cdr3_aa: CASSEGRPRFNYEQYF
j_call: TRBJ1-2; v_call: TRBV7-3; d_call: TRBD1; cdr3_nt: TGTGCCAGCAGACCCGACAGGGGATGGGGAGGCTACACCTTC; cdr3_aa: CASRPDRGWGGYTF
j_call: TRBJ1-4; v_call: TRBV18; d_call: .; cdr3_nt: TGTGCCAGCTCACCATCGGGGGGCAGGGCGATGGAAAAACTGTTTTTT; cdr3_aa: CASSPSGGRAMEKLFF
j_call: TRBJ1-1; v_call: TRBV7-9; d_call: .; cdr3_nt: TGTGCCAGCAGCCCGTTCAAAGGGGGGAACACTGAAGCTTTCTTT; cdr3_aa: CASSPFKGGNTEAFF
j_call: TRBJ1-1; v_call: TRBV5-5; d_call: .; cdr3_nt: TGTGCCAGCAGCTTCTCCAGGGGAGGGACTGAAGCTTTCTTT; cdr3_aa: CASSFSRGGTEAFF
j_call: TRBJ2-3; v_call: TRBV28; d_call: TRBD1; cdr3_nt: TGTGCCAGCATCGCGACAGGGGGTACAGATACGCAGTATTTT; cdr3_aa: CASIATGGTDTQYF
j_call: TRBJ2-3; v_call: TRBV5-1; d_call: TRBD2; cdr3_nt: TGCGCCAGCAGCTTGGGGACTAGCGGGAGAGGCCCAGATACGCAGTATTTT; cdr3_aa: CASSLGTSGRGPDTQYF
j_call: TRBJ2-3; v_call: TRBV19; d_call: TRBD2; cdr3_nt: TGTGCCAGTAGTATACAAGGACTAGCGGGAGGGCTTAGCACAGATACGCAGTATTTT; cdr3_aa: CASSIQGLAGGLSTDTQYF